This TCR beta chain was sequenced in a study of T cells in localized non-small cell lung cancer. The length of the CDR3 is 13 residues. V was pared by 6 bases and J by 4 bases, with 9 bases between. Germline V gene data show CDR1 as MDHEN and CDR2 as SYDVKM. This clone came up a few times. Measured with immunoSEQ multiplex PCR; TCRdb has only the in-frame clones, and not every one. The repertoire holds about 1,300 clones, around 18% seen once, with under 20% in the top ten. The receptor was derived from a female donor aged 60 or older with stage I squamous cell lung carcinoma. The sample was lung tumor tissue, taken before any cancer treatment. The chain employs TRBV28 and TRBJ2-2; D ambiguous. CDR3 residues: CASSHESTGELFF. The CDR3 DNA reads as TGTGCCAGCAGCCACGAGAGCACCGGGGAGCTGTTTTTT.